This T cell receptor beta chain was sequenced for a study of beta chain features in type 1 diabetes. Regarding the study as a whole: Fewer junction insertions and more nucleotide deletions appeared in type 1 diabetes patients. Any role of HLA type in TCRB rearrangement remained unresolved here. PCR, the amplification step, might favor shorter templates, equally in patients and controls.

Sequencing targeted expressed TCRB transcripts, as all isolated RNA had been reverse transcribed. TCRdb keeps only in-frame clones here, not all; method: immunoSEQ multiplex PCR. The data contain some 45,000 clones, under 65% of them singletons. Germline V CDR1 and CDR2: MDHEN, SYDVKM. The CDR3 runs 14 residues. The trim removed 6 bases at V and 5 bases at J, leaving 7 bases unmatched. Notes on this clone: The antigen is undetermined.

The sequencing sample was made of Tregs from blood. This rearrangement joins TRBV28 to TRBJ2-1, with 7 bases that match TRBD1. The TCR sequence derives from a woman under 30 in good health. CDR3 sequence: CASRLRDRHNEQFF. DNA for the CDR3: TGTGCCAGCAGGTTACGGGACAGACACAATGAGCAGTTCTTC.